A selection of T cell receptor beta chains follows, all from one sample in a study of T cells in localized non-small cell lung cancer. Clones were read by immunoSEQ multiplex PCR, and TCRdb kept only the in-frame ones, dropping some. Of about 92,000 clones listed, approximately 91% are singletons. The input for sequencing was PBMCs, taken before any cancer treatment. Receptors originate from a woman aged 35 to 75 with stage II squamous cell lung carcinoma. Both conserved end residues are part of each CDR3. A D gene is named only where the DNA matches it firmly. Rows give clone size only sometimes, using once, few, many, or a class for an expanded clone.

v_gene	abundance	j_gene	d_gene	CDR3nt	CDR3aa
TRBV19	.	TRBJ2-1	TRBD2	TGTGCCAGTAGTAGCGGGACTAGCGGCCTCAATGAGCAGTTCTTC	CASSSGTSGLNEQFF
TRBV19	.	TRBJ2-5	TRBD1	TGTGCCAGTCGGGACAGGGGAGAGACCCAGTACTTC	CASRDRGETQYF
TRBV6-5	.	TRBJ1-6	TRBD1	TGTGCCAGCAGCTTCGGGACAGGGTTCTCACCCCTCCACTTT	CASSFGTGFSPLHF
TRBV27	.	TRBJ2-7	TRBD1	TGTGCCAGCAGCCTGACAGGGGGCGTCCACGAGCAGTACTTC	CASSLTGGVHEQYF
TRBV27	.	TRBJ2-2	.	TGTGCCAGCAGTTTAATGGGGGCCGCTATCGGGGAGCTGTTTTTT	CASSLMGAAIGELFF
TRBV27	.	TRBJ2-7	.	TGTGCCAGCAGTCCCCGAGGTAGCGGCTCCTACGAGCAGTACTTC	CASSPRGSGSYEQYF
TRBV5-1	few	TRBJ1-1	.	TGCGCCAGCAGCTTGGAACGGGTTACGAACACTGAAGCTTTCTTT	CASSLERVTNTEAFF
TRBV19	.	TRBJ1-2	TRBD1	TGTGCCAGTAGTATCGGTACAGGGGGGGGCTATGGCTACACCTTC	CASSIGTGGGYGYTF
TRBV28	.	TRBJ1-5	.	TGTGCCAGCAGTTTACAAACCGCTTATAGCAATCAGCCCCAGCATTTT	CASSLQTAYSNQPQHF
TRBV4-2	.	TRBJ2-7	.	TGTGCCAGCAGCCAAGGGGTGGGAGTCTACGAGCAGTACTTC	CASSQGVGVYEQYF
TRBV29-1	.	TRBJ2-7	TRBD2	TGCAGCGTTGCGGGAGGGGGTCCTCACTCCTACGAGCAGTACTTC	CSVAGGGPHSYEQYF
TRBV19	.	TRBJ2-1	TRBD2	TGTGCCAGTAGTATCATGATGACTAGCGGGGGGCAGCGTGAGCAGTTCTTC	CASSIMMTSGGQREQFF
TRBV10-2	.	TRBJ2-1	TRBD2	TGCGCCAGCAGTGAACTTAGCGGGGGTTACAATGAGCAGTTCTTC	CASSELSGGYNEQFF
TRBV7-6	few	TRBJ1-1	TRBD1	TGTGCCAGCAGCTTAGAGGCGGGACAGGGGGCAGGAGCTTTCTTT	CASSLEAGQGAGAFF
TRBV5-4	.	TRBJ2-5	.	TGTGCCAGCAGCTCCGGACACCTCCAAGAGACCCAGTACTTC	CASSSGHLQETQYF
TRBV2	.	TRBJ2-3	.	TGTGCCAGCGGACGGGACTCAAGGGATACGCAGTATTTT	CASGRDSRDTQYF
TRBV18	.	TRBJ1-2	TRBD1	TGTGCCAGCTCACCGGGACAGGGGGTCATCTATGGCTACACCTTC	CASSPGQGVIYGYTF
TRBV18	.	TRBJ2-3	TRBD2	TGTGCCAGCTCAAGAACTAGCGGGGTAGCGGATACGCAGTATTTT	CASSRTSGVADTQYF
TRBV5-1	once	TRBJ2-5	.	TGCGCCAGCAGCAGGGGGACACTCCGGGTGGAGACCCAGTACTTC	CASSRGTLRVETQYF
TRBV5-1	.	TRBJ2-6	.	TGCGCCAGCAGCTTGGAGGGTTCCAACGTCCTGACTTTC	CASSLEGSNVLTF
TRBV7-9	.	TRBJ1-1	.	TGTGCCAGCAGCAGGGGACTCCTGGACGCTTTCTTT	CASSRGLLDAFF
TRBV2	.	TRBJ1-3	.	TGTGCCACCTCCTCTGGAAACACCATATATTTT	CATSSGNTIYF
TRBV20-1	.	TRBJ2-1	.	TGCAGTGTCAGTCCTCCCAATGAGCAGTTCTTC	CSVSPPNEQFF
TRBV7-9	.	TRBJ2-7	.	TGTGCCAGCAGCTCCCTAAGCAACGAGCAGTACTTC	CASSSLSNEQYF
TRBV7-2	.	TRBJ1-1	.	TGTGCCAGCAGCTTGAGACTCCCGAACACTGAAGCTTTCTTT	CASSLRLPNTEAFF
TRBV6-1	.	TRBJ1-1	.	TGTGCCAGCAGGTCAGGGTTGGGAGAAGCTTTCTTT	CASRSGLGEAFF
TRBV12-5	.	TRBJ1-1	.	TGTGCTAGTGACCAGGGGCGGATGAACACTGAAGCTTTCTTT	CASDQGRMNTEAFF
TRBV27	.	TRBJ2-6	.	TGTGCCAGCAGTGCTCGGCTGGGGGGCATCTCTGGGGCCAACGTCCTGACTTTC	CASSARLGGISGANVLTF
TRBV5-1	.	TRBJ2-3	TRBD1	TGCGCCAGCAGCTTGGGGACAGGGGCCCGCACAGATACGCAGTATTTT	CASSLGTGARTDTQYF
TRBV18	.	TRBJ1-4	.	TGTGCCAGCTCACGGCCTTCGGGAGCGGAGGAAAAACTGTTTTTT	CASSRPSGAEEKLFF
TRBV7-9	.	TRBJ1-5	.	TGTGCCAGCCCCCCCGGGGTCAATCAGCCCCAGCATTTT	CASPPGVNQPQHF
TRBV5-5	.	TRBJ2-1	.	TGTGCCAGCGCCCTAACCCGGGCGGAGCAGTTCTTC	CASALTRAEQFF
TRBV2	.	TRBJ1-5	.	TGTGCCAGCAGTCGAAGGGCAGGCGTAAGCAATCAGCCCCAGCATTTT	CASSRRAGVSNQPQHF
TRBV11-2	.	TRBJ1-1	TRBD1	TGTGCCAGCAGCCCGCGGGGACAGCCGAACACTGAAGCTTTCTTT	CASSPRGQPNTEAFF
TRBV5-1	.	TRBJ2-7	.	TGCGCCAGCAGCCAGACAGGAGGTAACTACGAGCAGTACTTC	CASSQTGGNYEQYF
TRBV18	.	TRBJ1-2	.	TGTGCCAGCTCACCAGACGGGACAAACTATGGCTACACCTTC	CASSPDGTNYGYTF
TRBV18	few	TRBJ1-4	.	TGTGCCAGCTCACCCGCGACAGCTTCTAATGAAAAACTGTTTTTT	CASSPATASNEKLFF
TRBV7-8	.	TRBJ1-5	.	TGTGCCAGCAGCTTAGGGGGTGATCAGCCCCAGCATTTT	CASSLGGDQPQHF
TRBV2	.	TRBJ2-7	TRBD1	TGTGCCAGCAGTGGGACGAACCCTCACACAGGGGATTATTACTACGAGCAGTACTTC	CASSGTNPHTGDYYYEQYF
TRBV5-4	.	TRBJ2-1	.	TGTGCCAGCAGCCCCGGACTGGGGAATGAGCAGTTCTTC	CASSPGLGNEQFF
TRBV28	.	TRBJ2-7	.	TGTGCCAGTACCCTCCGGGAGTACTACGAGCAGTACTTC	CASTLREYYEQYF
TRBV4-2	.	TRBJ1-1	.	TGTGCCAGCAGCCAAGATCGATCTTCCGGGGGTGAAGCTTTCTTT	CASSQDRSSGGEAFF